A selection of T cell receptor beta chains follows, all from one sample in a study of cytomegalovirus exposure and HLA in healthy donors. Method: immunoSEQ multiplex PCR; TCRdb's copy keeps in-frame clones and lacks some. The sample lists fewer than 110,000 clones, 55% to 85% occurring once. Sequenced sample: PBMCs. These TCRs come from a man between 25 and 39 years old in good health and CMV-seronegative. CDR3s include the opening cysteine and the closing phenylalanine or tryptophan. Fields, in order: clone size, D gene, V gene, J gene, CDR3 protein, CDR3 DNA. D genes are given only for firm matches. Not every row has a clone size; where given, it reads once, few, many or a size class.

abundance: NA; d_gene: TRBD1; v_gene: TRBV6-1; j_gene: TRBJ1-5; CDR3aa: CASREQGAGQPQHF; CDR3nt: TGTGCCAGCAGAGAACAGGGGGCTGGGCAGCCCCAGCATTTT
abundance: NA; d_gene: TRBD1; v_gene: TRBV25-1; j_gene: TRBJ2-1; CDR3aa: CASSANRGQYNEQFF; CDR3nt: TGTGCCAGCAGTGCAAACAGGGGGCAGTACAATGAGCAGTTCTTC
abundance: NA; d_gene: NA; v_gene: TRBV29-1; j_gene: TRBJ2-2; CDR3aa: CSVEDWVRSPGELFF; CDR3nt: TGCAGCGTTGAAGACTGGGTCAGGTCCCCCGGGGAGCTGTTTTTT
abundance: once; d_gene: NA; v_gene: TRBV2; j_gene: TRBJ2-3; CDR3aa: CASSVQGSTDTQYF; CDR3nt: TGTGCCAGCAGTGTGCAGGGAAGCACAGATACGCAGTATTTT
abundance: NA; d_gene: NA; v_gene: TRBV5-1; j_gene: TRBJ1-6; CDR3aa: CASSFKEGNASPLHF; CDR3nt: TGCGCCAGCAGCTTCAAGGAGGGCAACGCTTCACCCCTCCACTTT
abundance: NA; d_gene: NA; v_gene: TRBV20-1; j_gene: TRBJ1-1; CDR3aa: CSATRLTEAFF; CDR3nt: TGCAGTGCCACCCGTCTAACTGAAGCTTTCTTT
abundance: NA; d_gene: TRBD1; v_gene: TRBV18; j_gene: TRBJ1-2; CDR3aa: CASSPQPGQLDGYTF; CDR3nt: TGTGCCAGCTCACCACAGCCGGGACAGTTGGATGGCTACACCTTC
abundance: NA; d_gene: NA; v_gene: TRBV11-2; j_gene: TRBJ2-7; CDR3aa: CASSLRLVSYEQYF; CDR3nt: TGTGCCAGCAGCTTAAGACTAGTTTCCTACGAGCAGTACTTC
abundance: NA; d_gene: TRBD1; v_gene: TRBV10-3; j_gene: TRBJ1-4; CDR3aa: CAISEGQDQKLFF; CDR3nt: TGTGCCATCAGCGAGGGACAGGACCAAAAACTGTTTTTT
abundance: few; d_gene: TRBD1; v_gene: TRBV19; j_gene: TRBJ2-5; CDR3aa: CASSPGQGVETQYF; CDR3nt: TGTGCCAGTAGCCCGGGACAGGGGGTCGAGACCCAGTACTTC
abundance: NA; d_gene: NA; v_gene: TRBV6-1; j_gene: TRBJ1-5; CDR3aa: CASRSPPDQPQHF; CDR3nt: TGTGCCAGCAGATCTCCCCCAGATCAGCCCCAGCATTTT
abundance: few; d_gene: TRBD1; v_gene: TRBV5-8; j_gene: TRBJ1-4; CDR3aa: CASSLQLSTGLNEKLFF; CDR3nt: TGTGCCAGCAGTTTACAACTATCGACAGGGCTAAATGAGAAACTGTTTTTT
abundance: NA; d_gene: TRBD2; v_gene: TRBV10-2; j_gene: TRBJ2-2; CDR3aa: CASRSGRGTGELFF; CDR3nt: TGCGCCAGCAGATCAGGGAGGGGCACCGGGGAGCTGTTTTTT
abundance: NA; d_gene: TRBD1; v_gene: TRBV5-1; j_gene: TRBJ1-5; CDR3aa: CASSAGQGFNQPQHF; CDR3nt: TGCGCCAGCAGCGCGGGACAGGGTTTTAATCAGCCCCAGCATTTT
abundance: NA; d_gene: NA; v_gene: TRBV5-1; j_gene: TRBJ1-1; CDR3aa: CASSLQDGRVTAFF; CDR3nt: TGCGCCAGCAGCTTACAGGACGGGAGAGTAACAGCTTTCTTT
abundance: few; d_gene: NA; v_gene: TRBV6-5; j_gene: TRBJ2-3; CDR3aa: CASSTGVVRTDTQYF; CDR3nt: TGTGCCAGCAGTACGGGGGTCGTTAGGACAGATACGCAGTATTTT
abundance: NA; d_gene: NA; v_gene: TRBV6-4; j_gene: TRBJ1-6; CDR3aa: CASSDGYRASPLHF; CDR3nt: TGTGCCAGCAGTGACGGGTACAGGGCTTCACCCCTCCACTTT
abundance: NA; d_gene: NA; v_gene: TRBV7-2; j_gene: TRBJ2-5; CDR3aa: CASSLREWETQYF; CDR3nt: TGTGCCAGCAGCTTACGGGAATGGGAGACCCAGTACTTC
abundance: few; d_gene: NA; v_gene: TRBV2; j_gene: TRBJ2-5; CDR3aa: CAGRVPGGAETQYF; CDR3nt: TGTGCCGGTCGAGTGCCAGGAGGGGCAGAGACCCAGTACTTC
abundance: NA; d_gene: NA; v_gene: TRBV5-4; j_gene: TRBJ2-7; CDR3aa: CASSPRGGYEQYF; CDR3nt: TGTGCCAGCAGCCCGCGGGGCGGCTACGAGCAGTACTTC
abundance: once; d_gene: NA; v_gene: TRBV4-1; j_gene: TRBJ1-5; CDR3aa: CASSRQYDGSNQPQHF; CDR3nt: TGCGCCAGCAGCCGCCAATACGACGGGAGCAATCAGCCCCAGCATTTT
abundance: NA; d_gene: NA; v_gene: TRBV6-1; j_gene: TRBJ2-1; CDR3aa: CASRYYPSGYEQFF; CDR3nt: TGTGCCAGCAGATACTACCCGTCAGGGTATGAGCAGTTCTTC
abundance: NA; d_gene: NA; v_gene: TRBV29-1; j_gene: TRBJ1-2; CDR3aa: CSVDLVRGNYGYTF; CDR3nt: TGCAGCGTTGATTTGGTGCGGGGGAACTATGGCTACACCTTC
abundance: many; d_gene: TRBD2; v_gene: TRBV19; j_gene: TRBJ2-1; CDR3aa: CASSGGTSGDFYNEQFF; CDR3nt: TGTGCCAGTAGTGGAGGGACTAGCGGGGATTTCTACAATGAGCAGTTCTTC
abundance: medium-sized; d_gene: NA; v_gene: TRBV2; j_gene: TRBJ1-1; CDR3aa: CASSAGPGVTEAFF; CDR3nt: TGTGCCAGCAGCGCTGGTCCAGGGGTCACTGAAGCTTTCTTT
abundance: once; d_gene: TRBD1; v_gene: TRBV2; j_gene: TRBJ2-3; CDR3aa: CASSVGQATDTQYF; CDR3nt: TGTGCCAGCAGTGTCGGACAGGCGACAGATACGCAGTATTTT
abundance: NA; d_gene: TRBD2; v_gene: TRBV7-3; j_gene: TRBJ2-1; CDR3aa: CASSASSSGGNEQFF; CDR3nt: TGTGCCAGCAGCGCTTCCTCCAGCGGGGGGAATGAGCAGTTCTTC
abundance: NA; d_gene: NA; v_gene: TRBV2; j_gene: TRBJ2-4; CDR3aa: CASKVRIPRLGKNIQYF; CDR3nt: TGTGCCAGCAAAGTTCGGATTCCCAGACTTGGCAAAAACATTCAGTACTTC
abundance: NA; d_gene: NA; v_gene: TRBV5-1; j_gene: TRBJ2-3; CDR3aa: CASSLEGGAFTDTQYF; CDR3nt: TGCGCCAGCAGCTTGGAGGGGGGGGCGTTTACAGATACGCAGTATTTT
abundance: NA; d_gene: TRBD1; v_gene: TRBV19; j_gene: TRBJ2-2; CDR3aa: CASSSDRAGTGELFF; CDR3nt: TGTGCCAGTAGTTCCGACAGGGCTGGCACCGGGGAGCTGTTTTTT
abundance: NA; d_gene: TRBD1; v_gene: TRBV5-8; j_gene: TRBJ1-5; CDR3aa: CASSLRQGNQPQHF; CDR3nt: TGTGCCAGCAGCCTACGACAGGGGAATCAGCCCCAGCATTTT
abundance: NA; d_gene: NA; v_gene: TRBV7-9; j_gene: TRBJ2-1; CDR3aa: CASSLAGGAGNEQFF; CDR3nt: TGTGCCAGCAGCTTAGCAGGGGGCGCGGGGAATGAGCAGTTCTTC
abundance: NA; d_gene: TRBD1; v_gene: TRBV15; j_gene: TRBJ1-4; CDR3aa: CATSRMGQGGEKLFF; CDR3nt: TGTGCCACCAGCAGGATGGGACAGGGAGGCGAAAAACTGTTTTTT
abundance: few; d_gene: TRBD2; v_gene: TRBV11-2; j_gene: TRBJ2-5; CDR3aa: CASSWGGREKETQYF; CDR3nt: TGTGCCAGCAGCTGGGGCGGGAGGGAAAAAGAGACCCAGTACTTC
abundance: NA; d_gene: TRBD2; v_gene: TRBV7-7; j_gene: TRBJ2-2; CDR3aa: CASSAAGADTGELFF; CDR3nt: TGTGCCAGCAGCGCAGCGGGGGCAGACACCGGGGAGCTGTTTTTT
abundance: NA; d_gene: TRBD2; v_gene: TRBV11-2; j_gene: TRBJ2-7; CDR3aa: CASSLTSGRFF; CDR3nt: TGTGCCAGCAGCTTAACTAGCGGGAGATTCTTC
abundance: NA; d_gene: NA; v_gene: TRBV5-1; j_gene: TRBJ2-7; CDR3aa: CASSTNYEQYF; CDR3nt: TGCGCCAGCAGCACTAACTACGAGCAGTACTTC
abundance: once; d_gene: NA; v_gene: TRBV18; j_gene: TRBJ2-3; CDR3aa: CATAGDPAWDTQYF; CDR3nt: TGTGCCACTGCAGGGGACCCAGCGTGGGATACGCAGTATTTT
abundance: NA; d_gene: TRBD1; v_gene: TRBV5-4; j_gene: TRBJ1-2; CDR3aa: CASSLPGGQGLYGYTF; CDR3nt: TGTGCCAGCAGCCTACCTGGGGGACAGGGCCTCTATGGCTACACCTTC
abundance: NA; d_gene: NA; v_gene: TRBV28; j_gene: TRBJ1-2; CDR3aa: CASSPGQTNYGYTF; CDR3nt: TGTGCCAGCAGCCCGGGACAAACTAACTATGGCTACACCTTC
abundance: NA; d_gene: TRBD2; v_gene: TRBV5-1; j_gene: TRBJ2-1; CDR3aa: CASSQQAGGIGNEQFF; CDR3nt: TGCGCCAGCAGCCAGCAGGCGGGAGGGATAGGCAATGAGCAGTTCTTC
abundance: NA; d_gene: TRBD2; v_gene: TRBV28; j_gene: TRBJ2-5; CDR3aa: CASIGGTSQETQYF; CDR3nt: TGTGCCAGCATTGGTGGGACTAGCCAAGAGACCCAGTACTTC
abundance: NA; d_gene: TRBD1; v_gene: TRBV28; j_gene: TRBJ2-3; CDR3aa: CASTDRAVDTQYF; CDR3nt: TGTGCCAGCACCGACAGGGCGGTCGATACGCAGTATTTT
abundance: NA; d_gene: TRBD1; v_gene: TRBV4-1; j_gene: TRBJ1-1; CDR3aa: CASSPPGQKNTEAFF; CDR3nt: TGCGCCAGCAGCCCCCCGGGACAGAAGAACACTGAAGCTTTCTTT
abundance: NA; d_gene: TRBD2; v_gene: TRBV19; j_gene: TRBJ2-7; CDR3aa: CASSTAGGKSYEQYF; CDR3nt: TGTGCCAGTAGTACAGCGGGGGGCAAGTCCTACGAGCAGTACTTC
abundance: NA; d_gene: NA; v_gene: TRBV28; j_gene: TRBJ2-7; CDR3aa: CASRTRVTYEQYF; CDR3nt: TGTGCCAGCAGAACGAGGGTTACCTACGAGCAGTACTTC
abundance: NA; d_gene: NA; v_gene: TRBV2; j_gene: TRBJ2-4; CDR3aa: CASSDRSLAKNIQYF; CDR3nt: TGTGCCAGCAGTGACAGGTCCTTAGCCAAAAACATTCAGTACTTC
abundance: few; d_gene: TRBD2; v_gene: TRBV28; j_gene: TRBJ2-7; CDR3aa: CASSSLTSGNSYEQYF; CDR3nt: TGTGCCAGCAGTTCCTTGACTAGCGGGAACTCCTACGAGCAGTACTTC
abundance: medium-sized; d_gene: TRBD2; v_gene: TRBV7-8; j_gene: TRBJ2-1; CDR3aa: CASSLRASGANNEQFF; CDR3nt: TGTGCCAGCAGCCTTAGAGCTAGCGGGGCCAACAATGAGCAGTTCTTC